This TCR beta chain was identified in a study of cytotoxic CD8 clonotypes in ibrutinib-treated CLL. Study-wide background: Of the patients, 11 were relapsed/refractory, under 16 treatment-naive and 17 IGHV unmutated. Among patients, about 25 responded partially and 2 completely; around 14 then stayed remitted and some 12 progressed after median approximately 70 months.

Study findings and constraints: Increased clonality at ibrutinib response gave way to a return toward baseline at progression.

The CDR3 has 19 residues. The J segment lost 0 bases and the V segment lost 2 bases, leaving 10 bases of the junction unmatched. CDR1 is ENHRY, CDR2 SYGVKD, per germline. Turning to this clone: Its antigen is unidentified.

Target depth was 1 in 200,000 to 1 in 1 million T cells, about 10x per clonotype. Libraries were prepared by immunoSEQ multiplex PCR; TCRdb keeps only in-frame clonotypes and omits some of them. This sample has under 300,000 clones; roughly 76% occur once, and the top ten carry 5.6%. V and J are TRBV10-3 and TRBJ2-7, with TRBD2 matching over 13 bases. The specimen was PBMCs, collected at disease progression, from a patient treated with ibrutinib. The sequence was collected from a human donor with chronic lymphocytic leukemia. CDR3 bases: TGTGCCATCAGTGAGCCCCCGGGACTAGCGGGGCCCCTCTCCTACGAGCAGTACTTC. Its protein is CAISEPPGLAGPLSYEQYF.